This TCR beta chain originates from a study of response to subunit inactivated influenza vaccine. Broader study findings: Authors suggested each seasonal influenza vaccination recruits few new T cells.

Germline lookup yields CDR1 MNHEY and CDR2 SVGEGT. CDR3 length: 15 residues. J was trimmed by 8 bases and V by 10 bases; bases with no gene match: 16. TCRdb used MiXCR to reprocess the RT-PCR reads, holding one entry per CDR3 protein. The sample lists 800,000 or so distinct CDR3 sequences, over 20% occurring once. Details on this clonotype: Its antigen is as yet unknown.

The material was PBMCs from blood, obtained around 5 days after vaccination. The chain uses TRBV6-2 or TRBV6-3 and TRBJ2-1; 8 bases map to TRBD1. The sequence came from a man aged 50-60 years who received an inactivated influenza vaccine. The CDR3 spells CATADTGTGQHEQFF. CDR3 coding DNA: TGTGCCACCGCGGATACAGGGACAGGTCAACATGAGCAGTTCTTC.